This note documents a single TCR beta chain sequence. Antigen specificity is unknown. Vbeta (60) and Jbeta (13) primers were used in the PCR. Here immunoSEQ multiplex PCR was the method, and the copy in TCRdb shows in-frame clones only, minus some. The table includes around 150,000 clones, roughly 80% detected once. These data are taken from a study of cytomegalovirus exposure and HLA in healthy donors. At the level of the study: Membership in the Caucasian-associated ancestry cluster was found for around four fifths of 350 to 450 genotyped donors. Study-level results: Later, TCR association rates were found to vary by HLA locus, highest for DRB1 and lowest for HLA-C. Among TCR beta chains, those listed as cytomegalovirus-associated numbered some 170.

V lost 0 bases, J lost 5 bases, and 10 bases lay in between. This CDR3 spans 15 amino acids. Germline CDR1 and CDR2: SEHNR and FQNEAQ (reference sequence). Sample: PBMCs. The V gene is TRBV7-9, the J gene TRBJ2-2, with a tentative D call TRBD2 (5 bases). The receptor was isolated from a human donor in good health. The CDR3 DNA is TGTGCCAGCAGCTTAGCGGGAGACGGTACCGGGGAGCTGTTTTTT. Translating gives CASSLAGDGTGELFF.